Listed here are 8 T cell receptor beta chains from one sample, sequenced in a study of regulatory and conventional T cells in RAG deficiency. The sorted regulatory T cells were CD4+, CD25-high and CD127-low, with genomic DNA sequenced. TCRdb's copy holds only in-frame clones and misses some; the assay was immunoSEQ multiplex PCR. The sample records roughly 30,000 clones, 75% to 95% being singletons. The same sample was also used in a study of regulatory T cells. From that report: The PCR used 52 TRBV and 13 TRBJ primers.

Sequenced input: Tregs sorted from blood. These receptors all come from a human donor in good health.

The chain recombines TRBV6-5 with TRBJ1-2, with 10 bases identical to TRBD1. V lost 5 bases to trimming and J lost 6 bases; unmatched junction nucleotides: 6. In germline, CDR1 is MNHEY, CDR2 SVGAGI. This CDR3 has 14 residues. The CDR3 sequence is CASSRQGAIHGYTF. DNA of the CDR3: TGTGCCAGCAGTCGACAGGGGGCCATACATGGCTACACCTTC.

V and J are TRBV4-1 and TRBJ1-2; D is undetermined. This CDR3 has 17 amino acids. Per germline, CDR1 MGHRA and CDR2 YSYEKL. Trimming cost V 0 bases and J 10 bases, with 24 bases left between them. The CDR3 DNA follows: TGCGCCAGCAGCCAAGATCGCGGGAAGTCTAGGATGTGGGTCTACACCTTC. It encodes CASSQDRGKSRMWVYTF.

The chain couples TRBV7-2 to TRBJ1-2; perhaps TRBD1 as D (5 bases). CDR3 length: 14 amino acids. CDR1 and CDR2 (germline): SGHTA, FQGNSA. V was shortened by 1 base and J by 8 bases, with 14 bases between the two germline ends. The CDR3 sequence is CASSLVSRAQGYTF. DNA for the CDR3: TGTGCCAGCAGCTTAGTCTCCAGGGCACAGGGCTACACCTTC.

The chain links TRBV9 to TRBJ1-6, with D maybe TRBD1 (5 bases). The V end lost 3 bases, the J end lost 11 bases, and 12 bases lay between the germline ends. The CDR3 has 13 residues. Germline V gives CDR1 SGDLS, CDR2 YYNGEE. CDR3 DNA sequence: TGTGCCAGCAGCGAGGGACTGCACCCACCCCTCCACTTT. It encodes CASSEGLHPPLHF. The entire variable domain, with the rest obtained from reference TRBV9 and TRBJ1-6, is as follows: DSGVTQTPKHLITATGQRVTLRCSPRSGDLSVYWYQQSLDQGLQFLIQYYNGEERAKGNILERFSAQQFPDLHSELNLSSLELGDSALYFCASSEGLHPPLHFGNGTRLTVT.

In nucleotides, the CDR3 is TGTGCCAGCAGTCGGACGGACAGGGTTGATCAGCCCCAGCATTTT. Translation: CASSRTDRVDQPQHF. This chain connects TRBV27 to TRBJ1-5, with 8 bases identical to TRBD1. The CDR3 has 15 amino acids. V was pared by 5 bases and J by 5 bases, with 8 bases of the junction left unmatched. CDR1 and CDR2 from the germline V gene are MNHEY and SMNVEV (reference sequence).

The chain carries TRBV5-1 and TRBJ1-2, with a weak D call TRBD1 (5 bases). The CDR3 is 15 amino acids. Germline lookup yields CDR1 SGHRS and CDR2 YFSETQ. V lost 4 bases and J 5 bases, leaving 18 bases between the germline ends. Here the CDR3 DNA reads TGCGCCAGCAGCCCAAACAGGATTACCCTTTATGGCTACACCTTC. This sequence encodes CASSPNRITLYGYTF.

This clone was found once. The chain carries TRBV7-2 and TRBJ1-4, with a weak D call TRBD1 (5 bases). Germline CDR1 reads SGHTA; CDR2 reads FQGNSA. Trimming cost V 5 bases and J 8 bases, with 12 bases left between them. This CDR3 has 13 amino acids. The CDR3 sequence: CASSGQGGEKLFF. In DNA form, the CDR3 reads TGTGCCAGCAGCGGCCAGGGAGGCGAAAAACTGTTTTTT. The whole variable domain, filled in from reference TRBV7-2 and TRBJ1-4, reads GAGVSQSPSNKVTEKGKDVELRCDPISGHTALYWYRQSLGQGLEFLIYFQGNSAPDKSGLPSDRFSAERTGGSVSTLTIQRTQQEDSAVYLCASSGQGGEKLFFGSGTQLSVL.

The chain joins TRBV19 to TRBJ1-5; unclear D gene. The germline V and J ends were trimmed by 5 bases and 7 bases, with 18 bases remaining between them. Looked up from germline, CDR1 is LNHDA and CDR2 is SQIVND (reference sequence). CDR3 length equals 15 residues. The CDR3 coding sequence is TGTGCCAGTAGTGCCACCCACGGAGGGCGGCAGCCCCAGCATTTT. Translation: CASSATHGGRQPQHF.